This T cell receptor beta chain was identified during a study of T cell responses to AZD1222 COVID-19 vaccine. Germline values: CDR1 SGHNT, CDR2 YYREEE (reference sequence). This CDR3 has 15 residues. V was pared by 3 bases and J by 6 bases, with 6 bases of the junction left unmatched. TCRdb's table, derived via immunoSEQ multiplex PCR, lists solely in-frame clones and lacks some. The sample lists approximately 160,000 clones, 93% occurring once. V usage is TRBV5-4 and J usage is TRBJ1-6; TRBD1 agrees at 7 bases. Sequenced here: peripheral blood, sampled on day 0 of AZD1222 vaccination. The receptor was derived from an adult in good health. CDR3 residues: CASSSLQGTNSPLHF. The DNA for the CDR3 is TGTGCCAGCAGCTCCCTACAGGGGACTAATTCACCCCTCCACTTT. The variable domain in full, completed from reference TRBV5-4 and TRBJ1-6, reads ETGVTQSPTHLIKTRGQQVTLRCSSQSGHNTVSWYQQALGQGPQFIFQYYREEENGRGNFPPRFSGLQFPNYSSELNVNALELDDSALYLCASSSLQGTNSPLHFGNGTRLTVT.